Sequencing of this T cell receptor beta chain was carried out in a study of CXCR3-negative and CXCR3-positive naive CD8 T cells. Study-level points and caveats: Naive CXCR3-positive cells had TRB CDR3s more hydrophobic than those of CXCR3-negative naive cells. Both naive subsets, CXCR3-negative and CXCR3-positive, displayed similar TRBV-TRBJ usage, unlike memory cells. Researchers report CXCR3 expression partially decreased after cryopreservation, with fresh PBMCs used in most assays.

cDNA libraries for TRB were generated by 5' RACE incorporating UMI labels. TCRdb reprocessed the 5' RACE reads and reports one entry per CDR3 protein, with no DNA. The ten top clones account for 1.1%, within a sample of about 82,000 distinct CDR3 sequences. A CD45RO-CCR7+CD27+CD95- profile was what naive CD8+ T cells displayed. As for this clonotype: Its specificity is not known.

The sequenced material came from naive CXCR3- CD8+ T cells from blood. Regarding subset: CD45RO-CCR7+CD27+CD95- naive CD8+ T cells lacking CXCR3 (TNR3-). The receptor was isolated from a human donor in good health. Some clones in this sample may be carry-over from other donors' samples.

The CDR3: CSVEGRGQRNTGELFF. The chain joins TRBV29-1 to TRBJ2-2; TCRdb outputs TRBD1, but without DNA this stays unchecked. This CDR3 region has 16 residues. Germline CDR1 and CDR2: SQVTM and ANQGSEA.